The 16 T cell receptor beta chains listed next were all sequenced from one sample in a study of CD4 T cells in relation to SARS-CoV-2 and coronaviruses. Measured with immunoSEQ multiplex PCR; TCRdb has only the in-frame clones, and not every one. The table includes fewer than 14,000 clones, about 90% detected once. The sequenced sample was naive CD4+ T cells from PBMCs. Subset indicated: naive CD4+ T cells isolated by negative enrichment. Receptors were obtained from an adult with COVID-19.

The rearrangement uses TRBV28 and TRBJ2-4; 10 positions match TRBD1. The V segment lost 6 bases and the J segment 9 bases; nucleotides outside the gene matches: 11. The germline V gene encodes CDR1 MDHEN and CDR2 SYDVKM. The CDR3 is made up of 15 amino acids. The CDR3 spells CASRHKTGGAGIQYF. CDR3 DNA: TGTGCCAGCAGACATAAGACAGGGGGCGCGGGCATTCAGTACTTC.

This rearrangement joins TRBV7-9 to TRBJ2-3; 14 nucleotides align to TRBD2. Germline values: CDR1 SEHNR, CDR2 FQNEAQ (reference sequence). This CDR3 has 16 amino acids. J gave up 11 bases and V 6 bases, and 13 bases lay outside the gene matches. This CDR3 reads CASRKGTSGGAWVQYF. Here the CDR3 DNA reads TGTGCCAGCAGAAAAGGGACTAGCGGGGGCGCCTGGGTGCAGTATTTT.

The chain is built from TRBV15 and TRBJ2-1, with unresolved D. V was shortened by 7 bases and J by 6 bases, with 22 bases between the two germline ends. This CDR3 has 16 residues. Germline V gene sequence: CDR1 LNHNV, CDR2 YYDKDF (reference sequence). The DNA for the CDR3 is TGTGCCACCACAGGTCGGCTAGTCCCGTCAACCAATGAGCAGTTCTTC. This codes for CATTGRLVPSTNEQFF.

This chain connects TRBV18 to TRBJ1-4; D remains unclear. Trimming shortened V by 2 bases and J by 5 bases, and 15 bases separated the two germline ends. Germline assignment: CDR1 KGHSH and CDR2 LQKENI. The CDR3 contains 16 residues. DNA of the CDR3: TGTGCCAGCTCACCATTGGCTTTCGGATCCAATGAAAAACTGTTTTTT. Amino acids: CASSPLAFGSNEKLFF.

The chain uses TRBV5-1 and TRBJ2-7; 7 nucleotides match TRBD1. After removal of 0 bases from V and 0 bases from J, the junction contained 3 bases not matched to a gene. Looked up from germline, CDR1 is SGHRS and CDR2 is YFSETQ. The CDR3 runs 15 residues. The DNA for the CDR3 is TGCGCCAGCAGCTTGGTCTACAGGGGCTCCTACGAGCAGTACTTC. Amino acid sequence: CASSLVYRGSYEQYF.

This chain joins TRBV11-2 and TRBJ2-2, with D perhaps assigned TRBD1 or TRBD2 (5 bases each). The CDR3 has 14 residues. Trimming left V 2 bases short and J 7 bases short, with 11 bases between. Germline loops: CDR1 SGHAT, CDR2 FQNNGV. CDR3 DNA sequence: TGTGCCAGCAGCTTAAGGACGGGACGCGGGGAGCTGTTTTTT. It yields the protein CASSLRTGRGELFF.

V is TRBV3-1 (or the pseudogene TRBV3-2) and J is TRBJ2-4, with D possibly TRBD1 on 6 matching bases. V was cut by 5 bases and J by 9 bases, with 11 bases left in between. CDR1 is LGHDT and CDR2 is YNNKEL in the germline V gene (reference sequence). There are 12 residues in the CDR3. The DNA of the CDR3 is TGTGCCAGCAGCAACAGGGAGTCCATTCAGTACTTC. Encoded protein: CASSNRESIQYF.

Only a few counts were recorded for this clone. The chain is built from TRBV9 and TRBJ2-2, with 9 bases lining up with TRBD2. This CDR3 contains 16 residues. V lost 4 bases, J lost 3 bases, and 7 bases stayed unmatched. The germline gives CDR1 SGDLS, CDR2 YYNGEE. The CDR3: CASSLTAGGYTGELFF. The CDR3 DNA reads TGTGCCAGCAGCCTGACAGCGGGGGGTTACACCGGGGAGCTGTTTTTT. Full variable domain (outside the CDR3, taken from reference TRBV9 and TRBJ2-2): DSGVTQTPKHLITATGQRVTLRCSPRSGDLSVYWYQQSLDQGLQFLIQYYNGEERAKGNILERFSAQQFPDLHSELNLSSLELGDSALYFCASSLTAGGYTGELFFGEGSRLTVL.

The J gene is TRBJ2-7, the V gene TRBV6-2 or TRBV6-3, with 10 positions matching TRBD2. CDR3 size: 14 residues. Germline V lookup: CDR1 MNHEY, CDR2 SVGEGT. After removal of 2 bases from V and 2 bases from J, the junction contained 0 bases not matched to a gene. CDR3 amino acids: CASSYLAGAYEQYF. DNA of the CDR3: TGTGCCAGCAGTTACCTAGCGGGGGCCTACGAGCAGTACTTC.

The CDR3 region is CASNLAGGDEQFF. CDR3 DNA sequence: TGTGCCAGCAATCTGGCGGGGGGGGATGAGCAGTTCTTC. J is TRBJ2-1 and V is TRBV6-5; 9 nucleotides match TRBD2. There are 13 residues in the CDR3. From germline, CDR1 is MNHEY and CDR2 SVGAGI. The ends lost 7 bases at V and 8 bases at J; junction bases unmatched: 6.

The chain has TRBV9 and TRBJ2-3; D unresolved. The CDR3 length is 15 residues. CDR1 is SGDLS and CDR2 is YYNGEE in the germline V gene. V was trimmed by 0 bases and J by 2 bases, leaving 10 bases between them. CDR3 bases: TGTGCCAGCAGCGTAGGAGTCAGCGCCACAGATACGCAGTATTTT. Amino acid sequence: CASSVGVSATDTQYF.

The chain combines TRBV19 with TRBJ2-7, with D tentatively TRBD1 (5 bases). V dropped 4 bases and J dropped 1 base, with 23 bases sitting between them. The germline V gene encodes CDR1 LNHDA and CDR2 SQIVND (reference sequence). This CDR3 region has 18 residues. For the CDR3, the DNA is TGTGCCAGTAGTAGCGCCTACGGACACCAGTTAATATCCTACGAGCAGTACTTC. It specifies CASSSAYGHQLISYEQYF.

The chain couples TRBV3-1 (or the pseudogene TRBV3-2) to TRBJ2-3; 7 bases align to TRBD2. Germline V gene sequence: CDR1 LGHDT, CDR2 YNNKEL (reference sequence). Trimming at V came to 2 bases and at J to 4 bases, leaving 9 bases not matched to a gene. This CDR3 region has 16 residues. The CDR3 here is CASSQKIPGLADTQYF. The CDR3 DNA sequence: TGTGCCAGCAGCCAAAAGATCCCCGGACTAGCAGATACGCAGTATTTT.

This chain uses TRBV19 with TRBJ2-2; D ambiguous. The germline gives CDR1 LNHDA, CDR2 SQIVND (reference sequence). The V end was cut by 0 bases, the J end by 3 bases, with 2 bases between. The CDR3 covers 13 residues. The CDR3 sequence is CASSIDYTGELFF. DNA for the CDR3: TGTGCCAGTAGTATAGATTACACCGGGGAGCTGTTTTTT.

The chain couples TRBV5-1 to TRBJ1-4; 7 nucleotides match TRBD1. J gave up 4 bases and V 5 bases, and 8 bases lay outside the gene matches. Germline values: CDR1 SGHRS, CDR2 YFSETQ. The CDR3 is 15 amino acids. CDR3 loop: CASSPTTGFNEKLFF. CDR3 DNA sequence: TGCGCCAGCAGTCCAACGACAGGGTTTAATGAAAAACTGTTTTTT. Looking up the rest from reference TRBV5-1 and TRBJ1-4 gives the full variable domain: KAGVTQTPRYLIKTRGQQVTLSCSPISGHRSVSWYQQTPGQGLQFLFEYFSETQRNKGNFPGRFSGRQFSNSRSEMNVSTLELGDSALYLCASSPTTGFNEKLFFGSGTQLSVL.

The DNA for the CDR3 is TGTGCCAGCAGTTTTAGGGGTGGCTACGAGCAGTACTTC. It encodes CASSFRGGYEQYF. The rearrangement joins TRBV27 to TRBJ2-7, with D possibly TRBD1 on 5 matching bases. V lost 3 bases to trimming and J lost 3 bases, with 9 bases between them. The CDR3 is 13 amino acids. Germline V gives CDR1 MNHEY, CDR2 SMNVEV (reference sequence).